The sequence of this T cell receptor beta chain was determined in a study of cytomegalovirus exposure and HLA in healthy donors. As concerns this clone: The antigen remains undetermined.

V lost 1 base and J lost 0, with 15 bases in between. The CDR3 is made up of 17 amino acids. Germline V CDR1 and CDR2: SGHTA, FQGNSA. Healthy bone marrow donors made up the donor group. The study ran its PCR with 60 Vbeta and 13 Jbeta primers. Original data processing: It was a later analysis that counted 83 million or so unique TCR beta chains, of which roughly 11 million were shared. TCRdb's copy holds only in-frame clones and misses some; the assay was immunoSEQ multiplex PCR. Clone size and the V and J calls come from that table; the DNA yielded D and trimming. The data contain about 140,000 clones, 73% of them singletons. Whole-study findings and limits: In vitro experiments confirmed that a few CMV-associated chains were specific for CMV antigens. Among the sequence variants, a highly shared cluster was likely an artifact of sequencing.

The chain uses TRBV7-2 and TRBJ1-2, with D tentatively TRBD1 (5 bases). Sequences were obtained from PBMCs. The receptor was derived from a woman aged 40 to 49 in good health and CMV-seronegative. CDR3 coding DNA: TGTGCCAGCAGCTTAGGTCCAGGGCCCCTTTCTAACTATGGCTACACCTTC. Encoded protein: CASSLGPGPLSNYGYTF.